One and the same sample provided the 8 T cell receptor beta chains below, sequenced in a study of blood T cell repertoires in COVID-19. Generated by immunoSEQ multiplex PCR, the TCRdb table keeps only in-frame clones and is missing some. Among around 150,000 clones listed, around 90% were seen once. The sample was peripheral blood. Receptor source: a woman in her fifties or sixties with active or convalescent COVID-19.

V is TRBV7-3 and J is TRBJ2-2; weak D call: TRBD1 (6 bases). Germline CDR1 is SGHTA and CDR2 is FQGTGA. This CDR3 comprises 14 residues. Trimming pared 5 bases from V and 7 bases from J, leaving 14 bases between. The CDR3 protein is CASSAVQGGGELFF. CDR3 nucleotides: TGTGCCAGCAGCGCCGTACAGGGCGGCGGGGAGCTGTTTTTT.

The chain is built from TRBV6-2 or TRBV6-3 and TRBJ2-1; 8 bases match TRBD2. Germline V CDR1 and CDR2: MNHEY, SVGEGT. This CDR3 comprises 17 residues. V gave up 5 bases and J gave up 2 bases; unmatched junction bases: 11. This CDR3 reads CASSPWGRGGTYNEQFF. CDR3 bases: TGTGCCAGCAGTCCATGGGGCCGGGGGGGCACCTACAATGAGCAGTTCTTC.

This chain joins TRBV7-2 and TRBJ2-2, with D maybe TRBD1 (6 bases). CDR3 length: 15 residues. V was trimmed by 5 bases and J by 7 bases, leaving 17 bases between them. Germline loops: CDR1 SGHTA, CDR2 FQGNSA. CDR3 sequence (DNA): TGTGCCAGCAGCCTGGGGCAGGGGCACGGCGGGGAGCTGTTTTTT. Residues: CASSLGQGHGGELFF. Filled out from reference TRBV7-2 and TRBJ2-2, the complete variable domain reads GAGVSQSPSNKVTEKGKDVELRCDPISGHTALYWYRQSLGQGLEFLIYFQGNSAPDKSGLPSDRFSAERTGGSVSTLTIQRTQQEDSAVYLCASSLGQGHGGELFFGEGSRLTVL.

This clone was recorded a few times. The gene calls are TRBV4-3 and TRBJ1-2; unclear D gene. CDR3 length equals 15 residues. Per the germline V gene, CDR1 is LGHNA and CDR2 is YSLEER. The ends were cut back, 4 bases at V and 0 bases at J, with 12 bases in the middle. The CDR3 protein is CASSPQPRANYGYTF. As DNA, the CDR3 is TGCGCCAGCAGCCCCCAGCCACGGGCTAACTATGGCTACACCTTC.

Regarding this clone: This sample also contains other DNA sequences that code for the same CDR3. The chain has TRBV5-1 and TRBJ1-1; the D gene is possibly TRBD1 (6 bases). CDR1 SGHRS and CDR2 YFSETQ come from the germline V gene. Trimming stripped 5 bases from V and 1 base from J, with 9 bases between. This CDR3 is 13 amino acids long. CDR3 residues: CASSSGQNTEAFF. DNA for the CDR3: TGCGCCAGCAGTTCGGGACAGAACACTGAAGCTTTCTTT.

The rearrangement uses TRBV5-1 and TRBJ1-2; the match to TRBD1 covers 8 bases. With 3 bases clipped from V and 6 bases from J, the junction kept 4 bases outside the gene matches. CDR1 is SGHRS and CDR2 is YFSETQ in the germline V gene. The CDR3 extends over 13 amino acids. CDR3 amino acids: CASSSMTGDGYTF. Here the CDR3 DNA reads TGCGCCAGCAGCTCCATGACAGGGGATGGCTACACCTTC.

This chain connects TRBV20-1 to TRBJ1-6, with TRBD1 matching over 8 bases. The trim removed 3 bases at V and 9 bases at J, leaving 10 bases unmatched. Per germline, CDR1 DFQATT and CDR2 SNEGSKA (reference sequence). This CDR3 is 15 amino acids long. CDR3 in DNA: TGCAGTGCTAGTTCCTCCGGACAGGGCCTTTCACCCCTCCACTTT. It translates to CSASSSGQGLSPLHF.

This chain uses TRBV11-2 with TRBJ1-3; D is possibly TRBD1 (6 bases). Trimming shortened V by 3 bases and J by 0 bases, and 15 bases separated the two germline ends. Germline V CDR1 and CDR2: SGHAT, FQNNGV. The CDR3 has 17 amino acids. The CDR3 spells CASSLIVDRISGNTIYF. The DNA for the CDR3 is TGTGCCAGCAGCTTGATAGTTGACAGGATCTCTGGAAACACCATATATTTT.